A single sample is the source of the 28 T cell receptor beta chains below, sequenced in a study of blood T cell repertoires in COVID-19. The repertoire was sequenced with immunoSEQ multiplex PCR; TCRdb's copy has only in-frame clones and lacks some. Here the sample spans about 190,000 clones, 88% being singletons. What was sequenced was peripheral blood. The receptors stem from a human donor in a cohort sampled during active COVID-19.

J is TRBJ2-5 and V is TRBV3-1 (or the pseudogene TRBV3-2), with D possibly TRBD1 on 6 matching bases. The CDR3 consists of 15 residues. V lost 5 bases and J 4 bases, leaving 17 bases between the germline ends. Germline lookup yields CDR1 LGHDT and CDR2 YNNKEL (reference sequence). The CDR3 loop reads CASSVYRVWGETQYF. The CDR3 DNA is TGTGCCAGCAGCGTATACAGGGTATGGGGAGAGACCCAGTACTTC.

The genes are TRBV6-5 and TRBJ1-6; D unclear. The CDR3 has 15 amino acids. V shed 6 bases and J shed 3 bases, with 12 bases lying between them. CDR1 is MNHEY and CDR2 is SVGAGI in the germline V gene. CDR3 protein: CASRAARDYNSPLHF. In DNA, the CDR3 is TGTGCCAGCAGAGCCGCGAGGGACTATAATTCACCCCTCCACTTT.

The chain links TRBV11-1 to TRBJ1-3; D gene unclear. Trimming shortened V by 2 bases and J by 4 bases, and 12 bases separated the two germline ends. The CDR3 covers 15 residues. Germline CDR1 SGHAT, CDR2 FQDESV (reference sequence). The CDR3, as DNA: TGTGCCAGCAGCTTATTTCCGGGGAGAGGAAACACCATATATTTT. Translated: CASSLFPGRGNTIYF.

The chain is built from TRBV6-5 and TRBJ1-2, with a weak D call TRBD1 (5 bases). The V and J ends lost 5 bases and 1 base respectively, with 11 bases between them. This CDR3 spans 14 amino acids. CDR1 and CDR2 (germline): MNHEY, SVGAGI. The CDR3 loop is CASSPGGGNYGYTF. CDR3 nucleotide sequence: TGTGCCAGCAGTCCCGGGGGTGGTAACTATGGCTACACCTTC.

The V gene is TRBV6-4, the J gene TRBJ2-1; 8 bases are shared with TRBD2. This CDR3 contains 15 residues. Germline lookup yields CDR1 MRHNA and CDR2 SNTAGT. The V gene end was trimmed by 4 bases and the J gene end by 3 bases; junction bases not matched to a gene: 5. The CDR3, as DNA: TGTGCCAGCAGTGTTATTGCGGGGGGCTACAATGAGCAGTTCTTC. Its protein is CASSVIAGGYNEQFF.

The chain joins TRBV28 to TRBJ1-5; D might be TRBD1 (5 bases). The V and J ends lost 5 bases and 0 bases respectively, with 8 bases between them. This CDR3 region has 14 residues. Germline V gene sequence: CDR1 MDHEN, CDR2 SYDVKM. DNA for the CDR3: TGTGCCAGCAGTAGGGGTAATAGCAATCAGCCCCAGCATTTT. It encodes CASSRGNSNQPQHF.

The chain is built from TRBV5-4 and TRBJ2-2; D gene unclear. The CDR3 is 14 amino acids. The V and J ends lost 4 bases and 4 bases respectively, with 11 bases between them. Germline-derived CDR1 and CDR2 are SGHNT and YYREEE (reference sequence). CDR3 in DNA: TGTGCCAGCAGCGAAAGGTCGGGCACCGGGGAGCTGTTTTTT. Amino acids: CASSERSGTGELFF.

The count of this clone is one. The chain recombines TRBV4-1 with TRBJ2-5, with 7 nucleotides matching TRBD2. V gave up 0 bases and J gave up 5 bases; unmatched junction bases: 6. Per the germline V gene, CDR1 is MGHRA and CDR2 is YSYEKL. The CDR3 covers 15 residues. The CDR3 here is CASSQDSGAGETQYF. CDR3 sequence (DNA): TGCGCCAGCAGCCAAGACAGCGGGGCAGGGGAGACCCAGTACTTC.

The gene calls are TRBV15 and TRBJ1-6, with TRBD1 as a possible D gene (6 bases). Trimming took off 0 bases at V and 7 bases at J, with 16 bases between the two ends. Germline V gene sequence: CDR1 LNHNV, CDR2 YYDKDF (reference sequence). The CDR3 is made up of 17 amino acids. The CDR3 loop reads CATSRDGWSGDNSPLHF. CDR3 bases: TGTGCCACCAGCAGAGATGGGTGGTCAGGGGACAATTCACCCCTCCACTTT.

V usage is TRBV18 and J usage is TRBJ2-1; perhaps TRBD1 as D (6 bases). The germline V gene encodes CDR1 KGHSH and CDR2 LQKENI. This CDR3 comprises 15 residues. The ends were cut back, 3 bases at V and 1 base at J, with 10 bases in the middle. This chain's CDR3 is CASSPRDTSYNEQFF. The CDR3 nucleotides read TGTGCCAGCTCACCCCGGGACACATCCTACAATGAGCAGTTCTTC.

CDR3 region: CASSSTGGETF. The DNA of the CDR3 is TGTGCCAGCAGTTCCACGGGGGGAGAGACCTTC. V is TRBV12-3 or TRBV12-4 and J is TRBJ1-2; D may be TRBD1 (5 bases). The CDR3 contains 11 residues. The ends were cut back, 4 bases at V and 14 bases at J, with 14 bases in the middle.

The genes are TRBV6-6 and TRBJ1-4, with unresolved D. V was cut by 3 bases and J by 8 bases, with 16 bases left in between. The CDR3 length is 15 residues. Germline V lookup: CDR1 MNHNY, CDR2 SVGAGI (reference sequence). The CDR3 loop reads CASSYGLRVGEKLFF. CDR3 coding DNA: TGTGCCAGCAGTTATGGCTTGCGGGTGGGCGAAAAACTGTTTTTT.

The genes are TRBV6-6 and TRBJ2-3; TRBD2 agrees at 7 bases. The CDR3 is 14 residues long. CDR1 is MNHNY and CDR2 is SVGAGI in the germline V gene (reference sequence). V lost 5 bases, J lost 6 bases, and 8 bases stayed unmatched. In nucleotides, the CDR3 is TGTGCCAGCAGTCGGAGCGGGGTGTGGGATACGCAGTATTTT. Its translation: CASSRSGVWDTQYF.

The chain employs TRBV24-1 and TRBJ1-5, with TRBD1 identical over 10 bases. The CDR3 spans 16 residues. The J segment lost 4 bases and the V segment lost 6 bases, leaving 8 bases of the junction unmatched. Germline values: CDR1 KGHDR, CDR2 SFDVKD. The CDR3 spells CATSPGQGIGNQPQHF. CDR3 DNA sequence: TGTGCCACCAGTCCGGGACAGGGGATCGGAAATCAGCCCCAGCATTTT.

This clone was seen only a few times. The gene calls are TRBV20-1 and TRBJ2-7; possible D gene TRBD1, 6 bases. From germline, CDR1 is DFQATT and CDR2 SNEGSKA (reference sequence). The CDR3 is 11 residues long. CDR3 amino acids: CAGETSYEQYF. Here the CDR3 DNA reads TGCGCAGGGGAGACCTCCTACGAGCAGTACTTC.

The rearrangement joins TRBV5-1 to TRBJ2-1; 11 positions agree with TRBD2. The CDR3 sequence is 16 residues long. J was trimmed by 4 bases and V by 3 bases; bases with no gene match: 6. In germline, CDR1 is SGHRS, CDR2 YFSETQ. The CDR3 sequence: CASSSSGRTGYNEQFF. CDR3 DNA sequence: TGCGCCAGCAGCTCTAGCGGGAGGACTGGGTACAATGAGCAGTTCTTC.

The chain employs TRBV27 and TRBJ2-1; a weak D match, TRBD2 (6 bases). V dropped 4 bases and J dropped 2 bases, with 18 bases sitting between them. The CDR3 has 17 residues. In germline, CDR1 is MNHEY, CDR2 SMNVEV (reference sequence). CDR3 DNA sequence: TGTGCCAGCAGTTCCACTTTCGTGCGGGGCCCCTACAATGAGCAGTTCTTC. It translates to CASSSTFVRGPYNEQFF.

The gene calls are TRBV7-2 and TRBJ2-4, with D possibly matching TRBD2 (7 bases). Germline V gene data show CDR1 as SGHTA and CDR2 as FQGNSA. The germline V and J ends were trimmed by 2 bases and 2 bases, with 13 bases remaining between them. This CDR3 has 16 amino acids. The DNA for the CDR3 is TGTGCCAGCAGCTTATTAGGGGGGGTACCCAAAAACATTCAGTACTTC. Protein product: CASSLLGGVPKNIQYF. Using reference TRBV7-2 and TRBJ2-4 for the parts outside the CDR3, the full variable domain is GAGVSQSPSNKVTEKGKDVELRCDPISGHTALYWYRQSLGQGLEFLIYFQGNSAPDKSGLPSDRFSAERTGGSVSTLTIQRTQQEDSAVYLCASSLLGGVPKNIQYFGAGTRLSVL.

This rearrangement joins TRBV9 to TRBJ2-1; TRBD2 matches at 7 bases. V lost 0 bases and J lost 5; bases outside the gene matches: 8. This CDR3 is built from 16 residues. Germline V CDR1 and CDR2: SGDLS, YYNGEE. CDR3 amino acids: CASSVALGEGDNEQFF. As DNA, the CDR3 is TGTGCCAGCAGCGTAGCTCTGGGGGAGGGCGACAATGAGCAGTTCTTC.

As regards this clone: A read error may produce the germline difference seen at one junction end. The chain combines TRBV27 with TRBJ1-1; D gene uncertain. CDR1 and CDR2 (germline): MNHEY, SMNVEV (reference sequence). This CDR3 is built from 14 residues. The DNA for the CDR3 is TGTGCCAGCAGTTTTTCAGGACTGAACACTGATGCTTTCTTT. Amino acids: CASSFSGLNTDAFF.

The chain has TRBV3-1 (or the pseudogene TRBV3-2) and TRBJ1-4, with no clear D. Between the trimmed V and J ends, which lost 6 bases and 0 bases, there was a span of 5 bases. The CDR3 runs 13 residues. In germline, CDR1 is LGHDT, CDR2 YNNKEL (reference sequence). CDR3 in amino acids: CASRSSTNEKLFF. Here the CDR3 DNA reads TGTGCCAGCAGGTCTTCAACTAATGAAAAACTGTTTTTT.

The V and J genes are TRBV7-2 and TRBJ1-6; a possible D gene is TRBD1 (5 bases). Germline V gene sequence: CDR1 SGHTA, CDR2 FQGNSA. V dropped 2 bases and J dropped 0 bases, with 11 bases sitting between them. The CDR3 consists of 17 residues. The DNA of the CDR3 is TGTGCCAGCAGCTTATTCAGGGTTGGCTCCTATAATTCACCCCTCCACTTT. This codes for CASSLFRVGSYNSPLHF.

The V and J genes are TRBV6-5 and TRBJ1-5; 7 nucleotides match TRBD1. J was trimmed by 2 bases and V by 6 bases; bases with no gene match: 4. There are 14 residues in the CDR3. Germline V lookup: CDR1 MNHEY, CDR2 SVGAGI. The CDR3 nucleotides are TGTGCCAGCAGCACTGGACAGGGCAATCAGCCCCAGCATTTT. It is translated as CASSTGQGNQPQHF.

CDR3 amino acids: CASSSRLAGGPGDTDTQYF. The CDR3 DNA reads TGTGCCAGCAGCTCTCGACTAGCGGGAGGGCCTGGGGACACAGATACGCAGTATTTT. The chain couples TRBV7-9 to TRBJ2-3; 14 nucleotides line up with TRBD2. CDR1 and CDR2 (germline): SEHNR, FQNEAQ (reference sequence). J lost 2 bases, V lost 4 bases, and 11 bases had no gene match. The CDR3 has 19 amino acids.

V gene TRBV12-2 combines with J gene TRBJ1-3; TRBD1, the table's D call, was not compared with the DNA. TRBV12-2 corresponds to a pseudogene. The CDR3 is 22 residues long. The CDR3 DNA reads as TGTGCAAGTCGCTCCGCCAACCCGTTAGGGACAATCATCCCCTTAAGGCCGGACACCATATATTTT. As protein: CASRSANPLGTIIPLRPDTIYF.

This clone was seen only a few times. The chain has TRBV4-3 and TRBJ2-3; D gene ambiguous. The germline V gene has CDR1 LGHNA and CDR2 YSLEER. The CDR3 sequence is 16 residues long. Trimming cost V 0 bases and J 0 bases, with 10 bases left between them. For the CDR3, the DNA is TGCGCCAGCAGCCAAGATCTCTTCCGTAGCACAGATACGCAGTATTTT. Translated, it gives CASSQDLFRSTDTQYF.

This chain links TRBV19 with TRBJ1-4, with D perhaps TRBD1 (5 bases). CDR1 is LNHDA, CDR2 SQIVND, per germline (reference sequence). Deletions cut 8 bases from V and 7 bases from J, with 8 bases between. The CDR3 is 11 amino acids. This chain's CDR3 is CASQGFEKLFF. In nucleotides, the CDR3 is TGTGCCAGTCAGGGATTTGAAAAACTGTTTTTT.

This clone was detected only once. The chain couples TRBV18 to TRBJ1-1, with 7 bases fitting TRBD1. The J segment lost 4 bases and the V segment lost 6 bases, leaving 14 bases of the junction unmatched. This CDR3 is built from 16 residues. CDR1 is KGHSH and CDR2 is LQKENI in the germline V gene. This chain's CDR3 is CASSTTGVGLGTEAFF. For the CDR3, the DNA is TGTGCCAGCTCGACAACAGGGGTCGGACTGGGCACTGAAGCTTTCTTT.